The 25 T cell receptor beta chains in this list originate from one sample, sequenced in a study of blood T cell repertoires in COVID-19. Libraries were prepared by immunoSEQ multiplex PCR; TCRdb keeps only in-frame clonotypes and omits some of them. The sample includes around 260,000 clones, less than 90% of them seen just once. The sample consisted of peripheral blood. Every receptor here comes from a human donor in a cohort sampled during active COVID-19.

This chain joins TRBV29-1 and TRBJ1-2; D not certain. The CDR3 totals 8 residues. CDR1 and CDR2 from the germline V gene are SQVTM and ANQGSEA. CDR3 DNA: TGCGGCTCCTATGGCTACACCTTC. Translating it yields CGSYGYTF.

The CDR3 coding sequence is TGTGCCACCAGCAGGACAGGGAAGGGTCGGTGGAGTGAAAAACTGTTTTTT. Translating it yields CATSRTGKGRWSEKLFF. The rearrangement joins TRBV15 to TRBJ1-4; 7 bases fit TRBD1. The CDR3 sequence is 17 residues long. Germline V CDR1 and CDR2: LNHNV, YYDKDF (reference sequence). The V and J ends lost 3 bases and 7 bases, in that order; junction bases with no gene match: 14.

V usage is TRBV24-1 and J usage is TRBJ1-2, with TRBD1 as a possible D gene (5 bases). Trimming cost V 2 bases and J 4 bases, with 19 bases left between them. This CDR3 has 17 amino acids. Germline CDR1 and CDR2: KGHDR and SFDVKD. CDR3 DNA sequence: TGTGCCACCAGTGATTCCGGGGGAGGAATCCTCACCTATGGCTACACCTTC. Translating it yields CATSDSGGGILTYGYTF.

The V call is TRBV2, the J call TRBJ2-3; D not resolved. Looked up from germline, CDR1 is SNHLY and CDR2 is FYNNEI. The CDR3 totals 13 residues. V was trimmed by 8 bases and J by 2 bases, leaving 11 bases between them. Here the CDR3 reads CASSVLLTDTQYF. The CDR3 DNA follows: TGTGCCAGCTCGGTCCTTCTCACAGATACGCAGTATTTT.

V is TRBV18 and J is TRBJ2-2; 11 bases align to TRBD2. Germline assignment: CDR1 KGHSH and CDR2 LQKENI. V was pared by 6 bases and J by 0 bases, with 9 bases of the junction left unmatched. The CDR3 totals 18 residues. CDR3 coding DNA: TGTGCCAGCTCCCGTCTGGGGACTAGCGGCGCGAACACCGGGGAGCTGTTTTTT. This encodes CASSRLGTSGANTGELFF.

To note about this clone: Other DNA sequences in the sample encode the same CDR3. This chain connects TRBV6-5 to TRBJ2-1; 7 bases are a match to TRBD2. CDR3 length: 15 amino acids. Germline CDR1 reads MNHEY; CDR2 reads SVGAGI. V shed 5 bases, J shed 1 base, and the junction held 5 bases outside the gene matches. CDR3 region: CASSRGGSSYNEQFF. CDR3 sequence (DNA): TGTGCCAGCAGTAGAGGCGGGAGTTCCTACAATGAGCAGTTCTTC.

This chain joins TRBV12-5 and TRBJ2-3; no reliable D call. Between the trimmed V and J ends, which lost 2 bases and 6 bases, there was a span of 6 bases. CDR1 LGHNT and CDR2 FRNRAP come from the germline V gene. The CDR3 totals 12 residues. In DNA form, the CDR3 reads TGTGCTAGTGGTTTGTTCGGGGATACGCAGTATTTT. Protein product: CASGLFGDTQYF.

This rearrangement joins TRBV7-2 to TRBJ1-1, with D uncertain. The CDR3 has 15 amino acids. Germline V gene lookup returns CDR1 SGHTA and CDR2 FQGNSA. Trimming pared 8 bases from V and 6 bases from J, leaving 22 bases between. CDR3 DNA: TGTGCCAGCGGGCGAAGGATTCGAGGGTCGTCTGAAGCTTTCTTT. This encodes CASGRRIRGSSEAFF. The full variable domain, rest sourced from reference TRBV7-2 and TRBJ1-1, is GAGVSQSPSNKVTEKGKDVELRCDPISGHTALYWYRQSLGQGLEFLIYFQGNSAPDKSGLPSDRFSAERTGGSVSTLTIQRTQQEDSAVYLCASGRRIRGSSEAFFGQGTRLTVV.

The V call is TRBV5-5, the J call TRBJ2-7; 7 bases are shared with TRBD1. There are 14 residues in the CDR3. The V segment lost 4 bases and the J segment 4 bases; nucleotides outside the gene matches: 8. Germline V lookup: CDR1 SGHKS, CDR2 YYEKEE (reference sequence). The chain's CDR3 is CASSPGTVNYEQYF. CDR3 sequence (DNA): TGTGCCAGCAGCCCGGGGACAGTTAATTACGAGCAGTACTTC.

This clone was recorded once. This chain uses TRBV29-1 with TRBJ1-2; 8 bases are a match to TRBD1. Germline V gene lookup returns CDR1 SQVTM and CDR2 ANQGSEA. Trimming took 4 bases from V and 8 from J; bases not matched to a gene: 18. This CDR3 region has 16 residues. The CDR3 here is CSVGRSSRTGTAGYTF. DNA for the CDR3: TGCAGCGTTGGAAGGTCCTCAAGGACAGGGACGGCCGGCTACACCTTC.

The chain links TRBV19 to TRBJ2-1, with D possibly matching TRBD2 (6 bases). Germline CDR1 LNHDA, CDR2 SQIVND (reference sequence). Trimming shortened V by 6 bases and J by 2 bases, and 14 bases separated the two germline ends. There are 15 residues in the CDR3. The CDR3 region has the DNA TGTGCCAGTAGGGGGGGAAGGCCGACCTACAATGAGCAGTTCTTC. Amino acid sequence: CASRGGRPTYNEQFF. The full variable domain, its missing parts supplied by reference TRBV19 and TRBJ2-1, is DGGITQSPKYLFRKEGQNVTLSCEQNLNHDAMYWYRQDPGQGLRLIYYSQIVNDFQKGDIAEGYSVSREKKESFPLTVTSAQKNPTAFYLCASRGGRPTYNEQFFGPGTRLTVL.

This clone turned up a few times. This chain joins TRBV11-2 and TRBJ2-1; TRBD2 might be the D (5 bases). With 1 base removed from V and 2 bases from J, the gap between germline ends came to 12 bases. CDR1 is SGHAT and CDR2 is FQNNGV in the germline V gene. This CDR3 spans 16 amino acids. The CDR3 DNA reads TGTGCCAGCAGCTTAGTTCAGCGGCCGACCTACAATGAGCAGTTCTTC. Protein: CASSLVQRPTYNEQFF.

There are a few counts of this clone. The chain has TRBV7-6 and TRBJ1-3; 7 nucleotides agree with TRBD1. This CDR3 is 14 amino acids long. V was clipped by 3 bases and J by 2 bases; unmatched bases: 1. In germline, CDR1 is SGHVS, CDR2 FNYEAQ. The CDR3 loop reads CASSLQGAGNTIYF. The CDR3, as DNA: TGTGCCAGCAGCTTGCAGGGGGCTGGAAACACCATATATTTT.

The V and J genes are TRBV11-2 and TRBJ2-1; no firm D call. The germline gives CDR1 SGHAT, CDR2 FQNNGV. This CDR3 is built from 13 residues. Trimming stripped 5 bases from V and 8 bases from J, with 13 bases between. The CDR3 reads CASSPSQYHEQFF. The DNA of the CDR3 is TGTGCCAGCAGCCCGTCCCAGTACCATGAGCAGTTCTTC.

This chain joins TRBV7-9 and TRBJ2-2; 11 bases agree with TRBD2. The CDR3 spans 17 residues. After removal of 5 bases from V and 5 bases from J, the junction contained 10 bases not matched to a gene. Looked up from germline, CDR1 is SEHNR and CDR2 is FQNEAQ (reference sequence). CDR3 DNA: TGTGCCAGCAGCATGAGCTTAGCGGGAGGGAGAACCGGGGAGCTGTTTTTT. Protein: CASSMSLAGGRTGELFF.

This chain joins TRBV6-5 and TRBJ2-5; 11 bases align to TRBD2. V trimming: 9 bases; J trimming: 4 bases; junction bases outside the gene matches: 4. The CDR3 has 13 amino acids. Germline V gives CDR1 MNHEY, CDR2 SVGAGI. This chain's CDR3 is CASKLAGGETQYF. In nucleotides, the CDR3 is TGTGCCAGTAAGCTAGCGGGGGGAGAGACCCAGTACTTC.

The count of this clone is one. Written as DNA, the CDR3 is TGTGCCAGCAGCACCTGGGGGGGGAACACTGAAGCTTTCTTT. Residues: CASSTWGGNTEAFF. The J gene is TRBJ1-1, the V gene TRBV9; TRBD1 might be the D (5 bases). Trimming took 4 bases from V and 1 from J, leaving 11 bases between them. Germline-derived CDR1 and CDR2 are SGDLS and YYNGEE. The CDR3 length is 14 residues.

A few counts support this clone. CDR3 sequence: CASSLTENGYTF. The CDR3 coding sequence is TGTGCCAGCAGCCTGACAGAAAATGGCTACACCTTC. The V and J genes are TRBV14 and TRBJ1-2, with D possibly TRBD1 on 5 matching bases. Trimming pared 4 bases from V and 6 bases from J, leaving 9 bases between. Germline values: CDR1 SGHDN, CDR2 FVKESK. The CDR3 runs to 12 residues.

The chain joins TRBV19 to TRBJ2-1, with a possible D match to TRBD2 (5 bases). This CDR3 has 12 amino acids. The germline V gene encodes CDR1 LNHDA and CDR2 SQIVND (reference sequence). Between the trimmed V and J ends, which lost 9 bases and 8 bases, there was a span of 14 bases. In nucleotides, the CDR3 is TGTGCCAGCACTAGTTTCAATGATGAGCAGTTCTTC. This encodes CASTSFNDEQFF.

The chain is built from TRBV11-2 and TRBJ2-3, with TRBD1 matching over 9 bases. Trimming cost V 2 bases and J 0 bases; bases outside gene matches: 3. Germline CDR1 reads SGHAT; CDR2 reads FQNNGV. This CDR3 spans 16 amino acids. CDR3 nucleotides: TGTGCCAGCAGCTTACGAGGGACAGGGAGCACAGATACGCAGTATTTT. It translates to CASSLRGTGSTDTQYF.

The CDR3 protein is CASRRQLDTGELFF. CDR3 bases: TGTGCCAGCCGCCGACAGTTGGACACCGGGGAGCTGTTTTTT. This rearrangement joins TRBV7-8 to TRBJ2-2, with D possibly TRBD1 on 5 matching bases. Between the trimmed V and J ends, which lost 8 bases and 3 bases, there was a span of 13 bases. There are 14 residues in the CDR3. Germline CDR1 reads SGHVS; CDR2 reads FQNEAQ.

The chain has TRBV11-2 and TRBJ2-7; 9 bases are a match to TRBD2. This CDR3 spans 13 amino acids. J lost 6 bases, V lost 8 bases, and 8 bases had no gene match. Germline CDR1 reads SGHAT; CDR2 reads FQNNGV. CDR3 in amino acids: CASGVAGVLEQYF. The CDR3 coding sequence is TGTGCCAGCGGCGTAGCGGGAGTCCTCGAGCAGTACTTC.

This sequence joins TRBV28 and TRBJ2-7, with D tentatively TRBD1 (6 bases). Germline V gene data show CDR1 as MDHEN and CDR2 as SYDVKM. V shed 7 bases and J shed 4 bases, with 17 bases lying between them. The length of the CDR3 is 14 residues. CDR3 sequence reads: CASTPAGAKYEQYF. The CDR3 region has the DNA TGTGCCAGCACCCCGGCAGGGGCGAAGTACGAGCAGTACTTC.

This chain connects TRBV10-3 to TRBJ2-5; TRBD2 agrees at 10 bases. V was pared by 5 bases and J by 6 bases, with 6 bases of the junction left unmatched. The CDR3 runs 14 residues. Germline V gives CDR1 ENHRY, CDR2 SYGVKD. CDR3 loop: CAISPRTSGKTQYF. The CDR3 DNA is TGTGCCATCAGTCCCCGGACTAGCGGAAAGACCCAGTACTTC.

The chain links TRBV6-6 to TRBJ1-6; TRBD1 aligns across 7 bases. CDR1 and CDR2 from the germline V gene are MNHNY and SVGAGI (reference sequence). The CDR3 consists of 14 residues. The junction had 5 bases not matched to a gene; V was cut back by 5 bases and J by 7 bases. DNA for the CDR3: TGTGCCAGCAGTAACAGGGGTGGGAATTCACCCCTCCACTTT. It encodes CASSNRGGNSPLHF.